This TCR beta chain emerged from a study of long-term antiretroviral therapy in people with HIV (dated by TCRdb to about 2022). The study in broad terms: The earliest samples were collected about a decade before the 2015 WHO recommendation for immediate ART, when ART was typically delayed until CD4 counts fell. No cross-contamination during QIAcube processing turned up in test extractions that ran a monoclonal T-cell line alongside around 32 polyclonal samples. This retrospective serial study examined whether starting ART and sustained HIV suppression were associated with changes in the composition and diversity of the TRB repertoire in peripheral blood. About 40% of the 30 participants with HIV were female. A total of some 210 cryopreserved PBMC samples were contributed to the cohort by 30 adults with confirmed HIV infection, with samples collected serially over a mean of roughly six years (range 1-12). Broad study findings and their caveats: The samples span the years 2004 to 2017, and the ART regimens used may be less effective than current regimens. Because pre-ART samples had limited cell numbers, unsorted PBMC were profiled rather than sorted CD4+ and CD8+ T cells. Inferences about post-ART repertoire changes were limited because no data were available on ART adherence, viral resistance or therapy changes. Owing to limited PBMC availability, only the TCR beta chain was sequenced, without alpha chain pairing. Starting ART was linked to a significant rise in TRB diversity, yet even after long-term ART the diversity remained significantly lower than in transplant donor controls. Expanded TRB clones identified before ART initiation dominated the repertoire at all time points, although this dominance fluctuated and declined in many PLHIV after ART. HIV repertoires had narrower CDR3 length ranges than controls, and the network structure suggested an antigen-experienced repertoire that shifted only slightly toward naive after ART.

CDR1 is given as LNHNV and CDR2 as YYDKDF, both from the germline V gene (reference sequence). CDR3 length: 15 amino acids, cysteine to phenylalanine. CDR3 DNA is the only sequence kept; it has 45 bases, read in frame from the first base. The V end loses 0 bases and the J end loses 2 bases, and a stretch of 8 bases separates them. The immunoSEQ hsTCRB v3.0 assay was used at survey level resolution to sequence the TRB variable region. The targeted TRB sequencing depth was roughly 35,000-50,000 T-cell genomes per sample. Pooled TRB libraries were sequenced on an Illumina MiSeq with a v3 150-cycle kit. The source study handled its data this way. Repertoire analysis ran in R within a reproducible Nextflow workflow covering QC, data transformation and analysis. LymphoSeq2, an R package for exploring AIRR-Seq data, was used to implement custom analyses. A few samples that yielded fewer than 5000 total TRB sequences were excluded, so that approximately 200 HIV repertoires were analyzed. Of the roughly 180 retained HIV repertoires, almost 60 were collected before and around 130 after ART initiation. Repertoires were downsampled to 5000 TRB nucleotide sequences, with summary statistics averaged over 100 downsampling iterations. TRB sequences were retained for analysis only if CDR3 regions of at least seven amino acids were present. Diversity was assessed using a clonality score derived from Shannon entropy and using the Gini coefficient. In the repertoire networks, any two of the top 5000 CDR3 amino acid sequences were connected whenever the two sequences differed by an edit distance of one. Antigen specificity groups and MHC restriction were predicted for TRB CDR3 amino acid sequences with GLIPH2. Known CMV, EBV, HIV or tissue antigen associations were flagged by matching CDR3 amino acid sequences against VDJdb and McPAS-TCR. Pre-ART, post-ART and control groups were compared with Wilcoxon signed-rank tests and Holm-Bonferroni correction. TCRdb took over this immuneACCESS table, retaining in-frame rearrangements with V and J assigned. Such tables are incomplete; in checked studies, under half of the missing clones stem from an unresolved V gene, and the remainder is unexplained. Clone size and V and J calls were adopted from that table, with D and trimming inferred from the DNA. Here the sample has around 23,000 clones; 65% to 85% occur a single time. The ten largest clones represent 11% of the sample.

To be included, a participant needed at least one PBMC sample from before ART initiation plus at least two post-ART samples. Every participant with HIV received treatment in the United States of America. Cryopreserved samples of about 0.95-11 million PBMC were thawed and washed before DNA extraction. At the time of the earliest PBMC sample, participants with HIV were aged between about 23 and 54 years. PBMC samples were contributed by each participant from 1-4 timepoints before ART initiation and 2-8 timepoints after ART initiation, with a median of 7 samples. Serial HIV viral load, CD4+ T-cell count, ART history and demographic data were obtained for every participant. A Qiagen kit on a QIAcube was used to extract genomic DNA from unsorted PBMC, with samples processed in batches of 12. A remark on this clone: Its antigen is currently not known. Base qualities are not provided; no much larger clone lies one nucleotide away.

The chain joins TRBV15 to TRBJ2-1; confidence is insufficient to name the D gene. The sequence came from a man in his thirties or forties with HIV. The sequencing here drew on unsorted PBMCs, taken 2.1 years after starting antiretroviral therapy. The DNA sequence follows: TGTGCCACCAGCAGAGATGCGACAACCTACAATGAGCAGTTCTTC. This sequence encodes CATSRDATTYNEQFF. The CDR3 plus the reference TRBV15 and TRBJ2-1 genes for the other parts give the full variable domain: DAMVIQNPRYQVTQFGKPVTLSCSQTLNHNVMYWYQQKSSQAPKLLFHYYDKDFNNEADTPDNFQSRRPNTSFCFLDIRSPGLGDTAMYLCATSRDATTYNEQFFGPGTRLTVL.